A single TCR beta chain is shown here with its context. Its antigen is still unknown. TCRdb re-derived calls from the RT-PCR reads in MiXCR, one entry per CDR3 protein. The table includes just over 300,000 distinct CDR3 sequences, about 20% detected once. The sample comes from a study of response to subunit inactivated influenza vaccine. General study points: New T cells are recruited in small numbers by each seasonal influenza vaccination, according to the authors' suggestion.

Germline V gives CDR1 MGHDK, CDR2 SYGVNS. Trimming shortened V by 5 bases and J by 1 base, and 8 bases separated the two germline ends. This CDR3 is built from 14 residues. The source is a man aged 50 to 69 who received an inactivated influenza vaccine. This specimen was PBMCs from blood, taken about 19 months after vaccination. The gene calls are TRBV25-1 and TRBJ2-2; D is unresolved. The CDR3 is CASSPSGNTGELFF. The CDR3 coding sequence is TGTGCCAGCAGTCCGTCGGGGAACACCGGGGAGCTGTTTTTT.